This TCR beta chain was observed in a study of shared clonotypes between healthy human individuals. Repertoires were generated with immunoSEQ multiplex PCR, while TCRdb's copy carries only in-frame clones and drops some. The data contain over 2 million clones, around 90% of them singletons. The CDR3 consists of 15 residues. CDR1 MNHEY and CDR2 SVGAGI come from the germline V gene. Deletions cut 2 bases from V and 0 bases from J, with 8 bases between. The TCR comes from a man aged 18 to 30 in good health. Some clones in this sample may be carry-over from other donors' samples. The chain carries TRBV6-5 and TRBJ1-3; unclear D gene. Sequenced input: naive CD4+ T cells from PBMCs. Noted subset: CD45RA+ positively selected. Written as DNA, the CDR3 is TGTGCCAGCAGTTACAGGCTGTACTCTGGAAACACCATATATTTT. Its protein product is CASSYRLYSGNTIYF.